This TCR beta chain appears in the sequencing data of a study of technical replicates of blood from a few donors. The protocol was immunoSEQ multiplex PCR, while the TCRdb copy is restricted to in-frame clones and leaves out a portion. The sample holds tens of thousands of clones; 95% to 98% are singletons and the top ten take approximately 0.15%. Trimming cost V 6 bases and J 3 bases, with 15 bases left between them. This CDR3 contains 14 residues. CDR1 and CDR2 (germline): MNHEY, SMNVEV (reference sequence). This chain uses TRBV27 with TRBJ2-7, with D possibly TRBD2 on 6 matching bases. Sequenced sample: T cells isolated from PBMCs. This receptor was obtained from a human donor in good health. CDR3 nucleotide sequence: TGTGCCAGCAGCCGGAGGGACCTAGGCTACGAGCAGTACTTC. As protein: CASSRRDLGYEQYF.